The 24 T cell receptor beta chains reported below all come from one sample, sequenced in a study of blood T cell repertoires in COVID-19. Measured with immunoSEQ multiplex PCR; TCRdb has only the in-frame clones, and not every one. The sample carries around 83,000 clones, 80% to 90% recorded once. The sequenced sample was peripheral blood. These receptor sequences come from a man between 65 and 85 years old with active or convalescent COVID-19.

This chain connects TRBV27 to TRBJ2-1; 10 bases are shared with TRBD1. Germline V lookup: CDR1 MNHEY, CDR2 SMNVEV (reference sequence). The V segment lost 6 bases and the J segment 6 bases; nucleotides outside the gene matches: 8. CDR3 size: 15 residues. This CDR3 reads CASRMTGGAGNEQFF. CDR3 bases: TGTGCCAGCAGGATGACAGGGGGCGCAGGCAATGAGCAGTTCTTC.

The J gene is TRBJ2-1, the V gene TRBV5-4, with 12 bases identical to TRBD2. Trimming cost V 5 bases and J 7 bases; bases outside gene matches: 16. The CDR3 has 18 amino acids. The V gene's germline CDR1 is SGHNT and CDR2 YYREEE (reference sequence). In DNA form, the CDR3 reads TGTGCCAGCAGACCGCGGGGGGCTAGCGGGAGGGCGGAGAATGAGCAGTTCTTC. It yields the protein CASRPRGASGRAENEQFF.

The V call is TRBV19, the J call TRBJ1-2, with D perhaps matching TRBD1 (6 bases). The CDR3 is 13 residues long. Trimming pared 7 bases from V and 7 bases from J, leaving 16 bases between. CDR1 and CDR2 from the germline V gene are LNHDA and SQIVND (reference sequence). CDR3 nucleotide sequence: TGTGCCAGTACCCCCCAGGGGAGGGGTGGCTACACCTTC. Translated, it gives CASTPQGRGGYTF.

The sample holds a few counts of this clone. V is TRBV7-2 and J is TRBJ1-1; perhaps TRBD1 as D (5 bases). Trimming shortened V by 1 base and J by 7 bases, and 16 bases separated the two germline ends. The CDR3 is 15 amino acids. Germline V gene lookup returns CDR1 SGHTA and CDR2 FQGNSA. The CDR3 DNA follows: TGTGCCAGCAGCTTAGAGGGCCAGGGAATGGTTGAAGCTTTCTTT. This gives the protein CASSLEGQGMVEAFF.

The chain couples TRBV10-3 to TRBJ1-5; no clear D. CDR1 is ENHRY and CDR2 is SYGVKD in the germline V gene. The CDR3 has 11 amino acids. V was shortened by 3 bases and J by 12 bases, with 9 bases between the two germline ends. DNA of the CDR3: TGTGCCATCAGTGATTCCGGGTTCCAGCATTTT. It translates to CAISDSGFQHF.

The chain has TRBV6-5 and TRBJ1-1; 9 bases are shared with TRBD1. V shed 5 bases and J 6 bases; nucleotides not matched to a gene: 10. Germline-derived CDR1 and CDR2 are MNHEY and SVGAGI. The CDR3 runs 15 residues. The CDR3 nucleotides are TGTGCCAGCAGTCCCGGGACAGGGATCATCTCTGAAGCTTTCTTT. Encoded protein: CASSPGTGIISEAFF.

This chain uses TRBV5-1 with TRBJ2-7, with 10 nucleotides matching TRBD2. The germline gives CDR1 SGHRS, CDR2 YFSETQ. The ends lost 0 bases at V and 1 base at J; junction bases unmatched: 1. CDR3 length equals 15 residues. In DNA, the CDR3 is TGCGCCAGCAGCTTGGCTAGCGGGAGATCCTACGAGCAGTACTTC. It specifies CASSLASGRSYEQYF.

This clone was observed once. The chain is built from TRBV27 and TRBJ1-2; D is uncertain. Per germline, CDR1 MNHEY and CDR2 SMNVEV (reference sequence). This CDR3 contains 14 residues. V was cut by 4 bases and J by 4 bases, with 13 bases left in between. The CDR3 DNA reads as TGTGCCAGCAGTTCAGGTTCGTCTGGCTATGGCTACACCTTC. This codes for CASSSGSSGYGYTF.

The chain carries TRBV7-9 and TRBJ2-6, with no clear D. V lost 5 bases and J lost 3, with 8 bases in between. CDR1 SEHNR and CDR2 FQNEAQ come from the germline V gene (reference sequence). This CDR3 has 14 residues. The CDR3 here is CASSQNNGANVLTF. In nucleotides, the CDR3 is TGTGCCAGCAGCCAGAATAATGGGGCCAACGTCCTGACTTTC.

The chain couples TRBV5-8 to TRBJ2-3; D remains ambiguous. Germline V CDR1 and CDR2: SGHTS, YDEGEE. CDR3 length: 16 amino acids. Trimming shortened V by 2 bases and J by 0 bases, and 13 bases separated the two germline ends. The CDR3 coding sequence is TGTGCCAGCAGCTTTTTTGGTAGCTCTAGCACAGATACGCAGTATTTT. This sequence encodes CASSFFGSSSTDTQYF.

The chain links TRBV28 to TRBJ1-4; 8 bases agree with TRBD1. CDR1 is MDHEN and CDR2 is SYDVKM in the germline V gene. V lost 9 bases to trimming and J lost 0 bases; unmatched junction nucleotides: 9. The CDR3 is 16 amino acids. This chain's CDR3 is CASLGQGAPTNEKLFF. CDR3 DNA sequence: TGTGCCAGTCTAGGGCAGGGGGCTCCAACTAATGAAAAACTGTTTTTT.

The chain employs TRBV6-5 and TRBJ1-1; the D gene is possibly TRBD1 (6 bases). CDR1 and CDR2 from the germline V gene are MNHEY and SVGAGI. Between the trimmed V and J ends, which lost 2 bases and 2 bases, there was a span of 9 bases. The CDR3 covers 14 residues. CDR3 nucleotide sequence: TGTGCCAGCAGTTACGGCGGGGGCAACACTGAAGCTTTCTTT. Protein sequence: CASSYGGGNTEAFF.

The V call is TRBV15, the J call TRBJ1-3; perhaps TRBD1 as D (6 bases). The V gene lost 3 bases and the J gene lost 2 bases, with 8 bases spanning the gap. This CDR3 spans 14 amino acids. Germline loops: CDR1 LNHNV, CDR2 YYDKDF (reference sequence). The CDR3: CATSSNRAGNTIYF. CDR3 DNA: TGTGCCACCAGCAGTAACAGGGCTGGAAACACCATATATTTT.

The CDR3 DNA reads TGCGCCAGCAGCCCCAGGACAGGGGGCCTAGGTGAGCAGTTCTTC. Protein sequence: CASSPRTGGLGEQFF. The chain uses TRBV5-1 and TRBJ2-1; 11 nucleotides match TRBD1. The CDR3 extends over 15 amino acids. V shed 4 bases and J 9 bases; nucleotides not matched to a gene: 9. The germline CDR1 and CDR2 sequences are SGHRS and YFSETQ.

This sequence joins TRBV5-1 and TRBJ1-6; 7 bases match TRBD1. J gave up 7 bases and V 4 bases, and 5 bases lay outside the gene matches. This CDR3 contains 14 residues. From germline, CDR1 is SGHRS and CDR2 YFSETQ. CDR3 DNA sequence: TGCGCCAGCAGCGCCGGGACAGCAAATTCACCCCTCCACTTT. This sequence encodes CASSAGTANSPLHF. Full variable domain (remainder filled in from reference TRBV5-1 and TRBJ1-6): KAGVTQTPRYLIKTRGQQVTLSCSPISGHRSVSWYQQTPGQGLQFLFEYFSETQRNKGNFPGRFSGRQFSNSRSEMNVSTLELGDSALYLCASSAGTANSPLHFGNGTRLTVT.

This sequence joins TRBV11-2 and TRBJ1-1, with TRBD1 identical over 10 bases. The CDR3 runs to 17 residues. Per the germline V gene, CDR1 is SGHAT and CDR2 is FQNNGV. Trimming at V came to 6 bases and at J to 1 base, leaving 11 bases not matched to a gene. In DNA form, the CDR3 reads TGTGCCAGCAGGCCGGGACAGGGGCGCTCCTGGAACACTGAAGCTTTCTTT. It codes for CASRPGQGRSWNTEAFF.

V and J are TRBV15 and TRBJ1-5; D ambiguous. CDR1 LNHNV and CDR2 YYDKDF come from the germline V gene (reference sequence). With 0 bases removed from V and 1 base from J, the gap between germline ends came to 7 bases. The CDR3 runs 15 residues. As DNA, the CDR3 is TGTGCCACCAGCAGAGATCCGGGGAGCAATCAGCCCCAGCATTTT. Translated: CATSRDPGSNQPQHF.

V and J are TRBV18 and TRBJ2-7; 9 bases line up with TRBD1. The CDR3 runs 14 residues. Trimming took 6 bases from V and 7 from J; bases not matched to a gene: 10. Germline loops: CDR1 KGHSH, CDR2 LQKENI. CDR3 sequence (DNA): TGTGCCAGCTCCGACAGGGGGGGATCGAGGGAGCAGTACTTC. Translation gives CASSDRGGSREQYF.

The CDR3 DNA follows: TGTGCCAGCTCACCACTCCAGCGGGAGTTTAAGAACGAGCAGTACTTC. The encoded protein is CASSPLQREFKNEQYF. The rearrangement uses TRBV18 and TRBJ2-7; 8 bases map to TRBD2. The CDR3 covers 16 residues. Germline lookup yields CDR1 KGHSH and CDR2 LQKENI. V lost 1 base, J lost 5 bases, and 10 bases stayed unmatched.

This clone was found once. This rearrangement joins TRBV11-2 to TRBJ2-1; TRBD2 matches 9 bases. This CDR3 is 14 amino acids long. Germline V CDR1 and CDR2: SGHAT, FQNNGV. Trimming at V came to 4 bases and at J to 9 bases, leaving 7 bases not matched to a gene. The CDR3 DNA reads as TGTGCCAGCAGCTACGGGAGCGGGGGGCCTGAGCAGTTCTTC. Translating it yields CASSYGSGGPEQFF.

This clone came up once. This chain connects TRBV7-9 to TRBJ1-1; 8 positions match TRBD1. The J segment lost 5 bases and the V segment lost 2 bases, leaving 4 bases of the junction unmatched. The CDR3 contains 14 residues. CDR1 is SEHNR, CDR2 FQNEAQ, per germline (reference sequence). CDR3 sequence: CASSLQGASTEAFF. The CDR3 DNA is TGTGCCAGCAGCTTACAGGGGGCGAGTACTGAAGCTTTCTTT.

The chain employs TRBV7-2 and TRBJ2-2; D possibly corresponds to TRBD2 (7 bases). Germline CDR1 is SGHTA and CDR2 is FQGNSA. The V and J ends lost 2 bases and 2 bases respectively, with 12 bases between them. This CDR3 comprises 16 residues. The CDR3 sequence is CASSLSGGSNTGELFF. The CDR3 DNA sequence: TGTGCCAGCAGCTTATCGGGGGGCAGTAACACCGGGGAGCTGTTTTTT.

This sequence joins TRBV18 and TRBJ2-1; 11 nucleotides match TRBD2. The trim removed 0 bases at V and 3 bases at J, leaving 4 bases unmatched. CDR3 length equals 17 residues. Germline CDR1 is KGHSH and CDR2 is LQKENI. The chain's CDR3 is CASSPPSGRAFYNEQFF. CDR3 in DNA: TGTGCCAGCTCACCACCTAGCGGGAGGGCCTTCTACAATGAGCAGTTCTTC.

The chain has TRBV30 and TRBJ2-3, with D maybe TRBD1 (5 bases). The CDR3 length is 16 residues. With 0 bases removed from V and 4 bases from J, the gap between germline ends came to 17 bases. Germline-derived CDR1 and CDR2 are GTSNPN and SVGIG (reference sequence). This CDR3 is CAWSVLAGFPPDTQYF. The CDR3 coding sequence is TGTGCCTGGAGTGTACTTGCAGGGTTTCCCCCAGATACGCAGTATTTT.